This entry features one T cell receptor beta chain sequence. Germline CDR1 and CDR2: MDHEN and SYDVKM. Trimming cost V 5 bases and J 6 bases, with 14 bases left between them. The CDR3 extends over 15 amino acids. The data are from a study of blood T cell repertoires in COVID-19. The study drew participants aged about 18 to 95 years from some 24 US areas. Shortly before study entry, within 2 weeks, exposed participants had met a COVID-19 case. Measured with immunoSEQ multiplex PCR; TCRdb has only the in-frame clones, and not every one. The sample records about 250,000 clones, about 80% being singletons.

The chain joins TRBV28 to TRBJ1-6; D unresolved. Sequences were obtained from PBMCs or T cells enriched from blood (not recorded which). The source of this sequence is a woman in her thirties or forties who had been exposed to COVID-19. The CDR3 coding sequence is TGTGCCAGCAGTCCGCAACCTCGGGGTAATTCACCCCTCCACTTT. Translating gives CASSPQPRGNSPLHF.